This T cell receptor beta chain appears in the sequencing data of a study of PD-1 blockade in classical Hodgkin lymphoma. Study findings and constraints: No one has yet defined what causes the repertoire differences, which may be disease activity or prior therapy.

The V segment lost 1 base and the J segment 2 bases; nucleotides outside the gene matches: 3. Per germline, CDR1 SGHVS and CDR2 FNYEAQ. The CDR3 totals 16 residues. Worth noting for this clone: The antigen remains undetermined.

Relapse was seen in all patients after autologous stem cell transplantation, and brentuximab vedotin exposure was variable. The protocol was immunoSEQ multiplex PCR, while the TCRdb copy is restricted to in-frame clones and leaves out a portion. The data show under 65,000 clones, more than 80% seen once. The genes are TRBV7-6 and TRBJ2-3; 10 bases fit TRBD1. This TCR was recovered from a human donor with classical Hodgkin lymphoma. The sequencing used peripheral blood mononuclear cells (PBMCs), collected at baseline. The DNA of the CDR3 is TGTGCCAGCAGCTTAGGGACAGGGGGTTTCACAGATACGCAGTATTTT. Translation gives CASSLGTGGFTDTQYF.